The rows below give T cell receptor beta chains drawn from one sample of a study of CD8+CD57+ T cells in acquired aplastic anemia. TCRdb re-called the reads through MiXCR, storing one row per CDR3 protein. The sample shows tens of thousands of distinct CDR3 sequences, about half of them seen only once. The specimen sequenced was sorted CD4+, CD8+, or CD8+CD57+ T cells (not recorded which) from PBMCs. These receptors all stem from a human donor in good health, serving as a control. Both conserved end residues are part of each CDR3. The order of the fields is clone size, J gene, V gene, D gene, CDR3 DNA, CDR3 protein. D genes are given only for firm matches. Not every row has a clone size; where given, it reads once, few, many or a size class.

abundance: once
j_gene: TRBJ1-2
v_gene: TRBV6-1
d_gene: .
CDR3nt: TGTGCCAGCAGCCAAGGGTTAGGAGAAAATTGTGGCTACACCTTC
CDR3aa: CASSQGLGENCGYTF

abundance: many
j_gene: TRBJ2-7
v_gene: TRBV6-1
d_gene: TRBD1
CDR3nt: TGTGCCAGCACCGACCACCGGGACAGGGGTTCTGGGCAGTACTTC
CDR3aa: CASTDHRDRGSGQYF

abundance: .
j_gene: TRBJ2-3
v_gene: TRBV6-2/TRBV6-3
d_gene: .
CDR3nt: TGTGCCAGCAGCCGCCCGGATACGCAGTATTTT
CDR3aa: CASSRPDTQYF

abundance: .
j_gene: TRBJ2-3
v_gene: TRBV24-1
d_gene: .
CDR3nt: TGTGCCACCAGTGACAAAACAGGGTTCGGTACGCAGTATTTT
CDR3aa: CATSDKTGFGTQYF

abundance: .
j_gene: TRBJ2-4
v_gene: TRBV30
d_gene: TRBD1
CDR3nt: TGTGCCTGGGTTGGACAGGAGAACATTCAGTACTTC
CDR3aa: CAWVGQENIQYF

abundance: many
j_gene: TRBJ1-2
v_gene: TRBV11-2
d_gene: TRBD1
CDR3nt: TGTGCCAGCAGCCCCAACCTACGGACAGGGAAGGCTGGCTACACCTTC
CDR3aa: CASSPNLRTGKAGYTF

abundance: .
j_gene: TRBJ1-2
v_gene: TRBV29-1
d_gene: .
CDR3nt: TGCAGCGTTGAAGACACCGGGGAGGAACTCTATGGCTACACCTTC
CDR3aa: CSVEDTGEELYGYTF

abundance: .
j_gene: TRBJ2-7
v_gene: TRBV15
d_gene: TRBD2
CDR3nt: TGTGCCACCAGCAGAGAGGGGGGGTTCTCCTACGAGCAGTACTTC
CDR3aa: CATSREGGFSYEQYF

abundance: .
j_gene: TRBJ1-4
v_gene: TRBV11-1
d_gene: .
CDR3nt: TGTGCCAGCAGCTCCCGTCTGGTCCAAGAAAATGAAAAACCGTTTTTT
CDR3aa: CASSSRLVQENEKPFF

abundance: .
j_gene: TRBJ1-1
v_gene: TRBV10-3
d_gene: .
CDR3nt: TGTGCCATCAGCTACGGGGGGAACACTGAAGCTTTCTTT
CDR3aa: CAISYGGNTEAFF

abundance: few
j_gene: TRBJ2-7
v_gene: TRBV7-2
d_gene: .
CDR3nt: TGTGCCAGCAGCCCCACAGGTAACGAGCAGTACTTC
CDR3aa: CASSPTGNEQYF

abundance: few
j_gene: TRBJ1-2
v_gene: TRBV29-1
d_gene: .
CDR3nt: TGCAGCGTTGAAGGGCCAGGGTGGGATGGCTACACCTTC
CDR3aa: CSVEGPGWDGYTF